This T cell receptor beta chain comes out of a study of blood T cell repertoires in COVID-19. The method was immunoSEQ multiplex PCR; TCRdb's version includes in-frame clones alone and lacks a portion of them. The sample has around 220,000 clones, roughly 82% seen once. The germline V gene has CDR1 SGHRS and CDR2 YFSETQ. This CDR3 region has 14 residues. Trimming pared 3 bases from V and 2 bases from J, leaving 8 bases between. Remarks on this clone: Other DNA sequences in the sample encode the same CDR3.

The rearrangement links TRBV5-1 to TRBJ2-2; perhaps TRBD1 as D (5 bases). The receptor comes from a woman of 80 years or more with active or convalescent COVID-19. The sample was peripheral blood. CDR3: CASSSQGNTGELFF. CDR3 sequence (DNA): TGCGCCAGCAGCTCCCAGGGTAACACCGGGGAGCTGTTTTTT.